This passage covers 10 T cell receptor beta chains from one sample sequenced in a study of Ad26.COV2.S vaccination and SARS-CoV-2 variants. TCRdb keeps only in-frame clones here, not all; method: immunoSEQ multiplex PCR. Here the sample spans around 140,000 clones, roughly 90% being singletons. Sequencing was performed on peripheral blood, taken after recovery from COVID-19. The receptors were sampled from a human donor who had recovered from COVID-19.

V gene TRBV27 combines with J gene TRBJ2-2, with TRBD1 as a possible D gene (6 bases). The germline gives CDR1 MNHEY, CDR2 SMNVEV (reference sequence). Trimming shortened V by 9 bases and J by 0 bases, and 11 bases separated the two germline ends. This CDR3 spans 14 amino acids. CDR3 in DNA: TGTGCCAGTAGGGGACACCCGAACACCGGGGAGCTGTTTTTT. Translated, it gives CASRGHPNTGELFF.

The chain is built from TRBV15 and TRBJ2-3; D may match TRBD1 or TRBD2 (6 bases each). The CDR3 is made up of 16 amino acids. The germline gives CDR1 LNHNV, CDR2 YYDKDF (reference sequence). The V gene lost 1 base and the J gene lost 1 base, with 12 bases spanning the gap. CDR3 in DNA: TGTGCCACCAGCAGAGGGGCAGGGGAGGGCACAGATACGCAGTATTTT. This translates into CATSRGAGEGTDTQYF.

This chain connects TRBV19 to TRBJ2-7; D remains unclear. The V and J ends lost 3 bases and 3 bases respectively, with 15 bases between them. CDR3 length: 15 residues. From germline, CDR1 is LNHDA and CDR2 SQIVND (reference sequence). This chain's CDR3 is CASSIGPRPLYEQYF. CDR3 bases: TGTGCCAGTAGTATTGGTCCGCGGCCCCTCTACGAGCAGTACTTC.

The chain combines TRBV6-5 with TRBJ1-1; 10 positions match TRBD1. The CDR3 runs to 13 residues. Losses at the gene ends were 2 bases for V and 11 bases for J; bases not matched to a gene: 5. CDR1 is MNHEY and CDR2 is SVGAGI in the germline V gene. The CDR3 DNA reads as TGTGCCAGCAGTTACAAGGGACAGGGGTTCGCTTTCTTT. This codes for CASSYKGQGFAFF.

This rearrangement joins TRBV2 to TRBJ1-4; 8 bases align to TRBD1. Unmatched junction bases numbered 2, after V lost 4 bases and J lost 4 bases. Per germline, CDR1 SNHLY and CDR2 FYNNEI. This CDR3 spans 14 amino acids. The CDR3 loop is CASSVGQVNEKLFF. The DNA of the CDR3 is TGTGCCAGCAGTGTGGGACAGGTTAATGAAAAACTGTTTTTT.

This clone showed up just a few times. J is TRBJ1-1 and V is TRBV5-1; D ambiguous. The CDR3 is 13 amino acids. Trimming removed 0 bases at V and 6 bases at J, with 9 bases between. CDR1 and CDR2 (germline): SGHRS, YFSETQ. The CDR3 here is CASSLDGGSEAFF. CDR3 bases: TGCGCCAGCAGCTTGGATGGCGGGTCTGAAGCTTTCTTT.

This clone is labeled as medium-sized. This rearrangement joins TRBV5-1 to TRBJ1-6, with 9 bases identical to TRBD1. With V trimmed by 4 bases and J by 10 bases, 6 bases remained unmatched. CDR3 length: 14 amino acids. Germline V lookup: CDR1 SGHRS, CDR2 YFSETQ. The CDR3 region has the DNA TGCGCCAGCAGCGATGGACAGGGGTACTCACCCCTCCACTTT. It is translated as CASSDGQGYSPLHF.

This sequence joins TRBV29-1 and TRBJ2-7, with TRBD1 matching 7 bases. Trimming cost V 7 bases and J 6 bases; bases outside gene matches: 9. Germline V CDR1 and CDR2: SQVTM, ANQGSEA. This CDR3 contains 12 residues. The DNA of the CDR3 is TGCAGCGCCCGGGACAGCGCTCCCGAGCAGTACTTC. It specifies CSARDSAPEQYF.

J is TRBJ2-7 and V is TRBV18, with D uncertain. CDR1 and CDR2 from the germline V gene are KGHSH and LQKENI. This CDR3 comprises 11 residues. The V gene lost 5 bases and the J gene lost 7 bases, with 9 bases spanning the gap. Here the CDR3 reads CASSSYGEQYF. The CDR3 DNA follows: TGTGCCAGCTCATCCTACGGGGAGCAGTACTTC.

J is TRBJ1-6 and V is TRBV28; 9 bases map to TRBD1. This CDR3 region has 17 residues. V dropped 8 bases and J dropped 1; count of bases not matched to a gene: 9. The germline CDR1 and CDR2 sequences are MDHEN and SYDVKM. The CDR3 DNA is TGTGCCAGCGGGACCCGGGACAGGGAGTCCTATAATTCACCCCTCCACTTT. Translated: CASGTRDRESYNSPLHF.